One sample yielded the 27 T cell receptor beta chains listed below, sequenced in a study of blood T cell repertoires in COVID-19. This table comes from immunoSEQ multiplex PCR, and its TCRdb copy is limited to in-frame clones, with some not included. The table includes some 280,000 clones, just over 85% detected once. The sequencing input was peripheral blood. All receptors derive from a young woman with active or convalescent COVID-19.

The rearrangement joins TRBV27 to TRBJ1-1; D gene uncertain. Deletions cut 6 bases from V and 3 bases from J, with 11 bases between. The CDR3 totals 13 residues. The V gene's germline CDR1 is MNHEY and CDR2 SMNVEV (reference sequence). CDR3 nucleotides: TGTGCCAGCAGCTTACCCGGAGACACTGAAGCTTTCTTT. As protein: CASSLPGDTEAFF.

The CDR3 reads CASSKRGAENIQYF. CDR3 in DNA: TGTGCCAGCAGTAAGCGGGGCGCTGAAAACATTCAGTACTTC. This chain uses TRBV6-2 or TRBV6-3 with TRBJ2-4; TRBD2 matches 7 bases. After removal of 5 bases from V and 5 bases from J, the junction contained 6 bases not matched to a gene. The germline V gene has CDR1 MNHEY and CDR2 SVGEGT. This CDR3 spans 14 amino acids.

CDR3 protein: CASSASRAEAFF. The CDR3 DNA reads TGTGCCAGCAGTGCCTCCAGGGCTGAAGCTTTCTTT. The rearrangement links TRBV6-2 or TRBV6-3 to TRBJ1-1; tentatively, D is TRBD1 (5 bases). V gave up 5 bases and J gave up 6 bases, with 10 bases separating them. CDR3 length: 12 residues. CDR1 and CDR2 (germline): MNHEY, SVGEGT.

This clone is a singleton in its sample. The chain employs TRBV7-2 and TRBJ1-1; D gene ambiguous. CDR3 length: 14 amino acids. Trimming pared 5 bases from V and 1 base from J, leaving 11 bases between. From germline, CDR1 is SGHTA and CDR2 FQGNSA. CDR3 DNA sequence: TGTGCCAGCAGCGACGGACTGGAGAACACTGAAGCTTTCTTT. This translates into CASSDGLENTEAFF.

On this clone itself: Other DNA sequences of this sample code for an identical CDR3. V is TRBV10-3 and J is TRBJ1-2; weak D call: TRBD1 (5 bases). Trimming took 6 bases from V and 4 from J, leaving 15 bases between them. Germline V gene data show CDR1 as ENHRY and CDR2 as SYGVKD. The length of the CDR3 is 14 residues. CDR3 in amino acids: CAISKGQESYGYTF. DNA of the CDR3: TGTGCCATCAGCAAGGGGCAGGAGAGCTATGGCTACACCTTC.

The V and J genes are TRBV5-1 and TRBJ2-7; 10 nucleotides line up with TRBD1. V lost 0 bases, J lost 7 bases, and 7 bases stayed unmatched. This CDR3 comprises 15 residues. Germline V gene lookup returns CDR1 SGHRS and CDR2 YFSETQ. The DNA of the CDR3 is TGCGCCAGCAGCTTGGGTCGACAGGGGGCGACTGAGCAGTACTTC. Translating gives CASSLGRQGATEQYF.

Details on this clone: At one of its ends the junction is not consistent with the germline gene, which may arise from a read error. V and J are TRBV19 and TRBJ1-3; no definite D call. This CDR3 spans 15 amino acids. Germline CDR1 reads LNHDA; CDR2 reads SQIVND (reference sequence). As DNA, the CDR3 is TGTGCCAGTCGACCCAACGGGGTTGCTGGAAGCACCATATATTTT. Protein sequence: CASRPNGVAGSTIYF.

As to this clone: The junction departs from germline at one end; a sequencing error may be responsible. The chain recombines TRBV19 with TRBJ1-2; 10 nucleotides line up with TRBD1. The CDR3 has 16 amino acids. From germline, CDR1 is LNHDA and CDR2 SQIVND (reference sequence). The CDR3 coding sequence is TGTGCCAGTAGCCAACGATCCGGGACAGGGGTCTATGACTACACCTTC. Amino acids: CASSQRSGTGVYDYTF.

The chain carries TRBV28 and TRBJ1-5; D is ambiguous. With 5 bases removed from V and 8 bases from J, the gap between germline ends came to 7 bases. The CDR3 length is 11 residues. CDR1 and CDR2 from the germline V gene are MDHEN and SYDVKM. The DNA for the CDR3 is TGTGCCAGCAGTCGGAGGGAGCCCCAGCATTTT. Residues: CASSRREPQHF.

This chain's CDR3 is CASSLLGGSYNEQFF. The CDR3 DNA sequence: TGTGCCAGCAGCTTATTAGGGGGCTCCTACAATGAGCAGTTCTTC. This chain uses TRBV7-3 with TRBJ2-1; perhaps TRBD1 as D (6 bases). The germline V gene has CDR1 SGHTA and CDR2 FQGTGA. V lost 2 bases to trimming and J lost 0 bases, with 8 bases between them. The CDR3 runs to 15 residues. The full variable domain, with the rest looked up from reference TRBV7-3 and TRBJ2-1, is GAGVSQTPSNKVTEKGKYVELRCDPISGHTALYWYRQSLGQGPEFLIYFQGTGAADDSGLPNDRFFAVRPEGSVSTLKIQRTERGDSAVYLCASSLLGGSYNEQFFGPGTRLTVL.

The chain joins TRBV4-3 to TRBJ2-7; a possible D gene is TRBD2 (5 bases). This CDR3 region has 14 residues. Germline V gene sequence: CDR1 LGHNA, CDR2 YSLEER. Trimming shortened V by 0 bases and J by 5 bases, and 11 bases separated the two germline ends. This CDR3 is CASSQERGSDEQYF. The CDR3 region has the DNA TGCGCCAGCAGCCAAGAACGGGGTAGCGACGAGCAGTACTTC.

J is TRBJ2-3 and V is TRBV3-1 (or the pseudogene TRBV3-2); no clear D gene. Germline-derived CDR1 and CDR2 are LGHDT and YNNKEL (reference sequence). This CDR3 is built from 14 residues. V gave up 4 bases and J gave up 3 bases, with 11 bases separating them. CDR3 sequence reads: CASSREVLTDTQYF. CDR3 in DNA: TGTGCCAGCAGCCGAGAGGTACTGACAGATACGCAGTATTTT.

The chain joins TRBV9 to TRBJ2-1, with 8 bases that match TRBD1. Germline CDR1 is SGDLS and CDR2 is YYNGEE. V gave up 2 bases and J gave up 14 bases; unmatched junction bases: 6. The CDR3 contains 12 residues. The chain's CDR3 is CASSVDQGQEFF. The CDR3 coding sequence is TGTGCCAGCAGCGTTGACCAGGGACAGGAGTTCTTC.

The J gene is TRBJ2-7, the V gene TRBV7-8; possible D gene TRBD1, 6 bases. Germline CDR1 SGHVS, CDR2 FQNEAQ. This CDR3 is 13 amino acids long. Between the trimmed V and J ends, which lost 0 bases and 7 bases, there was a span of 10 bases. DNA for the CDR3: TGTGCCAGCAGCTTAGCTAACAGGGTTGAGCAGTACTTC. This translates into CASSLANRVEQYF.

The V gene is TRBV4-2, the J gene TRBJ1-6; unclear D gene. The CDR3 has 14 residues. Germline CDR1 and CDR2: LGHNA and YNFKEQ. Trimming removed 4 bases from V and 9 bases from J, with 13 bases in between. The chain's CDR3 is CASSRTGRSSPLHF. The CDR3 DNA reads TGTGCCAGCAGCCGGACGGGGAGAAGTTCACCCCTCCACTTT.

The rearrangement uses TRBV9 and TRBJ1-2; the match to TRBD1 covers 8 bases. Trimming at V came to 0 bases and at J to 7 bases, leaving 5 bases not matched to a gene. The CDR3 has 14 residues. Germline CDR1 reads SGDLS; CDR2 reads YYNGEE. The CDR3 spells CASSVDDRGGGYTF. The CDR3 nucleotides are TGTGCCAGCAGCGTAGACGACAGGGGTGGTGGCTACACCTTC.

J is TRBJ2-2 and V is TRBV19, with 8 bases identical to TRBD1. CDR1 is LNHDA, CDR2 SQIVND, per germline (reference sequence). V was clipped by 3 bases and J by 0 bases; unmatched bases: 9. The CDR3 extends over 18 amino acids. CDR3 DNA: TGTGCCAGTAGTATCCGTCCGCAGGGGGCCTCGAACACCGGGGAGCTGTTTTTT. Amino acid sequence: CASSIRPQGASNTGELFF.

Only a few counts were recorded for this clone. This rearrangement joins TRBV7-8 to TRBJ2-7; TRBD1 aligns across 7 bases. Germline V gene lookup returns CDR1 SGHVS and CDR2 FQNEAQ. The J segment lost 0 bases and the V segment lost 0 bases, leaving 8 bases of the junction unmatched. The CDR3 is 17 residues long. CDR3 nucleotide sequence: TGTGCCAGCAGCTTAGCCTGGGACAGCTATAGCTCCTACGAGCAGTACTTC. Translation: CASSLAWDSYSSYEQYF.

This clone appeared once. The chain is built from TRBV2 and TRBJ1-1; 8 bases fit TRBD1. The ends lost 6 bases at V and 6 bases at J; junction bases unmatched: 3. The CDR3 has 12 amino acids. The germline V gene encodes CDR1 SNHLY and CDR2 FYNNEI. CDR3 nucleotides: TGTGCCAGCAGAGCGACAGGGGCTGAAGCTTTCTTT. Its translation: CASRATGAEAFF.

The genes are TRBV30 and TRBJ1-2; tentatively, D is TRBD1 (6 bases). V lost 5 bases, J lost 4 bases, and 11 bases lay in between. The CDR3 has 12 amino acids. CDR1 GTSNPN and CDR2 SVGIG come from the germline V gene (reference sequence). The CDR3, as DNA: TGTGCCTGGCTACAACAGGGCTATGGCTACACCTTC. Its protein is CAWLQQGYGYTF.

V usage is TRBV3-1 (or the pseudogene TRBV3-2) and J usage is TRBJ2-1, with D uncertain. Germline assignment: CDR1 LGHDT and CDR2 YNNKEL (reference sequence). Trimming pared 4 bases from V and 3 bases from J, leaving 4 bases between. This CDR3 contains 12 residues. CDR3 sequence (DNA): TGTGCCAGCAGCCTCAACTACAATGAGCAGTTCTTC. It codes for CASSLNYNEQFF.

The CDR3 is CASSQVIGYGYTF. The DNA of the CDR3 is TGTGCCAGCAGCCAGGTTATCGGCTATGGCTACACCTTC. The gene calls are TRBV14 and TRBJ1-2; D call uncertain. Per germline, CDR1 SGHDN and CDR2 FVKESK. Deletions cut 3 bases from V and 4 bases from J, with 9 bases between. The CDR3 loop spans 13 amino acids. The variable domain in full, with the rest retrieved from reference TRBV14 and TRBJ1-2, is EAGVTQFPSHSVIEKGQTVTLRCDPISGHDNLYWYRRVMGKEIKFLLHFVKESKQDESGMPNNRFLAERTGGTYSTLKVQPAELEDSGVYFCASSQVIGYGYTFGSGTRLTVV.

This chain links TRBV5-1 with TRBJ2-3, with D possibly matching TRBD2 (6 bases). Looked up from germline, CDR1 is SGHRS and CDR2 is YFSETQ. The CDR3 is made up of 15 amino acids. Trimming took 0 bases from V and 6 from J, leaving 14 bases between them. The CDR3 loop is CASSLAGKTSDTQYF. CDR3 nucleotides: TGCGCCAGCAGCTTGGCCGGCAAGACTAGTGATACGCAGTATTTT.

V is TRBV30 and J is TRBJ2-5; the D is unclear. Deletions cut 2 bases from V and 2 bases from J, with 3 bases between. The germline CDR1 and CDR2 sequences are GTSNPN and SVGIG (reference sequence). The CDR3 runs 11 residues. This chain's CDR3 is CAWSPQETQYF. As DNA, the CDR3 is TGTGCCTGGAGTCCACAAGAGACCCAGTACTTC.

The chain uses TRBV5-4 and TRBJ2-5; TRBD2 matches at 12 bases. The CDR3 loop spans 16 amino acids. V lost 0 bases and J lost 3; bases outside the gene matches: 3. Germline loops: CDR1 SGHNT, CDR2 YYREEE (reference sequence). The CDR3, as DNA: TGTGCCAGCAGCTTGGAGGCTAGCGGGGGGGAAGAGACCCAGTACTTC. It codes for CASSLEASGGEETQYF. Complete variable domain (other parts from reference TRBV5-4 and TRBJ2-5): ETGVTQSPTHLIKTRGQQVTLRCSSQSGHNTVSWYQQALGQGPQFIFQYYREEENGRGNFPPRFSGLQFPNYSSELNVNALELDDSALYLCASSLEASGGEETQYFGPGTRLLVL.

Only one count was recorded for this clone. This sequence joins TRBV25-1 and TRBJ2-5; 9 nucleotides match TRBD1. The junction had 7 bases not matched to a gene; V was cut back by 4 bases and J by 4 bases. Germline values: CDR1 MGHDK, CDR2 SYGVNS. The CDR3 loop spans 15 amino acids. CDR3 nucleotide sequence: TGTGCCAGCAGTGCCCCGGGACAGGGAATAGAGACCCAGTACTTC. Its translation is CASSAPGQGIETQYF.

J is TRBJ2-7 and V is TRBV4-2, with D perhaps matching TRBD2 (6 bases). V was pared by 5 bases and J by 7 bases, with 18 bases between. Germline CDR1 and CDR2: LGHNA and YNFKEQ. The CDR3 covers 14 residues. The CDR3 loop is CASSGRGDKPEQYF. The CDR3 region has the DNA TGTGCCAGCAGCGGGCGCGGGGATAAGCCGGAGCAGTACTTC.